This T cell receptor beta chain stems from a study of coeliac disease. The study, taken as a whole, reports: TRB repertoires were largely private, with most amino acid sequences found in only one sample. Active celiac intraepithelial and lamina propria samples had lower TRB and TRG clonality than control samples.

One frozen approximately 500,000-cell aliquot per fraction was sequenced. Only in-frame clones appear in the TCRdb table, and some are missing; sequencing was by immunoSEQ multiplex PCR. The data show around 4,100 clones, with 50% to 65% seen just once and about 17% held by the top ten. CDR3 length: 12 amino acids. CDR1 is LGHNA and CDR2 is YNFKEQ in the germline V gene. The V end was cut by 5 bases, the J end by 5 bases, with 8 bases between. Of note for this clone: Its antigen remains unidentified.

The sequence came from a human donor with active celiac disease. The specimen sequenced was intraepithelial lymphocytes from the gut. This chain uses TRBV4-2 with TRBJ2-3; D gene unclear. CDR3 sequence (DNA): TGTGCCAGCAGCGCCCTAGGAGATACGCAGTATTTT. It translates to CASSALGDTQYF.